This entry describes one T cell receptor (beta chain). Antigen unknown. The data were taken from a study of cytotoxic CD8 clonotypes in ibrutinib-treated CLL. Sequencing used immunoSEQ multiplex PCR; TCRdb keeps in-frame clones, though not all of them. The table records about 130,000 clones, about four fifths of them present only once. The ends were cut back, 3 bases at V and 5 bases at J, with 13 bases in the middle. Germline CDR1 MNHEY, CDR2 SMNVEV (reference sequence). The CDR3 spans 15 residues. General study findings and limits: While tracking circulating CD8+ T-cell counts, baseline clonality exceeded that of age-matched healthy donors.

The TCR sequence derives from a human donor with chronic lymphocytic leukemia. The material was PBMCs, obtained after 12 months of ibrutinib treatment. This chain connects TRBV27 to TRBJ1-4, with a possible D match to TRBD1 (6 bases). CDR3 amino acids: CASSLSGQRNEKLFF. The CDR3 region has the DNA TGTGCCAGCAGTTTGTCCGGACAGAGAAATGAAAAACTGTTTTTT.